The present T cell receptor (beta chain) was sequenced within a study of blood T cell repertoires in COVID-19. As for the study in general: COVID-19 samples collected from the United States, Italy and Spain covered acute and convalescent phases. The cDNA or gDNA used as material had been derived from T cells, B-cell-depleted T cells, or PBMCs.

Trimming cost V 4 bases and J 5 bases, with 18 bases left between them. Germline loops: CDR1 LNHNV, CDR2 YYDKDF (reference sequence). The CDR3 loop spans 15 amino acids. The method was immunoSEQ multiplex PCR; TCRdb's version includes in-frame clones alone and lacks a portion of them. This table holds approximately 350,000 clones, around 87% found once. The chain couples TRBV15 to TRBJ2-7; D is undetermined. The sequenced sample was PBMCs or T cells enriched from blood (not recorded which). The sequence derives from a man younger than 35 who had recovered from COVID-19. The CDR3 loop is CATSTQRSPPDEQYF. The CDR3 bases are TGTGCCACCAGCACCCAAAGATCACCCCCGGACGAGCAGTACTTC.